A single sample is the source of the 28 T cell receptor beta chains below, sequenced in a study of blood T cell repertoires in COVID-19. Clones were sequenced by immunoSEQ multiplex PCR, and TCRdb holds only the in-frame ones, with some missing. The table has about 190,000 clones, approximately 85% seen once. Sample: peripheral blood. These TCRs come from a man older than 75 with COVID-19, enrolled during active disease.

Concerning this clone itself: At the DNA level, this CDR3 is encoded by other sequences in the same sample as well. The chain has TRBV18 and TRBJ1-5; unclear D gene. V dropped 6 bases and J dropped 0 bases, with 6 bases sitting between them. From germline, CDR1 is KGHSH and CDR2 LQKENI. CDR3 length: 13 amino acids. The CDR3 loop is CASSPYSNQPQHF. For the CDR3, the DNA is TGTGCCAGCTCCCCCTATAGCAATCAGCCCCAGCATTTT.

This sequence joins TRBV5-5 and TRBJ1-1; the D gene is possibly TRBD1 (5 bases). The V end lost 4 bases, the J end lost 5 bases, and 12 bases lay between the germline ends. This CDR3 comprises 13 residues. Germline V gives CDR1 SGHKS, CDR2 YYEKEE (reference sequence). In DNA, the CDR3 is TGTGCCAGCAGCAAAGCAGGGACTACTGAAGCTTTCTTT. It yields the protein CASSKAGTTEAFF.

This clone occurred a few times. In DNA form, the CDR3 reads TGTGCCAGCAGTTTAACACGACAGGGCGGCGGCTACACCTTC. Encoded protein: CASSLTRQGGGYTF. This rearrangement joins TRBV6-5 to TRBJ1-2; 7 nucleotides line up with TRBD1. Looked up from germline, CDR1 is MNHEY and CDR2 is SVGAGI. The V segment lost 4 bases and the J segment 8 bases; nucleotides outside the gene matches: 10. This CDR3 spans 14 amino acids.

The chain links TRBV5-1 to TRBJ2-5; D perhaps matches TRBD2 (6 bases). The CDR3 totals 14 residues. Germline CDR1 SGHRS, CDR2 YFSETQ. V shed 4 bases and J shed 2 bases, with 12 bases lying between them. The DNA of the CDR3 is TGCGCCAGCAGCGGCGGGACTCATCAAGAGACCCAGTACTTC. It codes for CASSGGTHQETQYF.

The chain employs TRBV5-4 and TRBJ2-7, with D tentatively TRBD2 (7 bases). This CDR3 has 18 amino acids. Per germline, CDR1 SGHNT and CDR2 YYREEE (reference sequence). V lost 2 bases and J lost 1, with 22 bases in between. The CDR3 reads CASSFGGGALPESYEQYF. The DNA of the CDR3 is TGTGCCAGCAGCTTTGGGGGGGGCGCCCTACCTGAATCCTACGAGCAGTACTTC. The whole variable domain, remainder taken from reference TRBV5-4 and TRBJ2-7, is ETGVTQSPTHLIKTRGQQVTLRCSSQSGHNTVSWYQQALGQGPQFIFQYYREEENGRGNFPPRFSGLQFPNYSSELNVNALELDDSALYLCASSFGGGALPESYEQYFGPGTRLTVT.

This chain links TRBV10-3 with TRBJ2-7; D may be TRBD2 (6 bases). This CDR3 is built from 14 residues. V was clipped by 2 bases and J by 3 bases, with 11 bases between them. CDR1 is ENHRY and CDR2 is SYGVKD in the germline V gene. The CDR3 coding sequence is TGTGCCATCAGTGAGGCTCGGGAGCTCTACGAGCAGTACTTC. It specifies CAISEARELYEQYF.

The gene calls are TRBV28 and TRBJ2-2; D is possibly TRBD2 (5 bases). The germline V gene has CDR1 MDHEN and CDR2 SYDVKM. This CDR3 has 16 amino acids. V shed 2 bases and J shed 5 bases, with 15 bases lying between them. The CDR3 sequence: CASSLAGRGRTGELFF. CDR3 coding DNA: TGTGCCAGCAGTTTAGCGGGCCGCGGCCGAACCGGGGAGCTGTTTTTT.

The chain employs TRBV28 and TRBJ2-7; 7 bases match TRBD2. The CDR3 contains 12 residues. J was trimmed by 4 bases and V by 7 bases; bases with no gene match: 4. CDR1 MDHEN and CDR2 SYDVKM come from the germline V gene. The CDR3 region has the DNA TGTGCCAGCACCGACGGGAGGTACGAGCAGTACTTC. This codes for CASTDGRYEQYF.

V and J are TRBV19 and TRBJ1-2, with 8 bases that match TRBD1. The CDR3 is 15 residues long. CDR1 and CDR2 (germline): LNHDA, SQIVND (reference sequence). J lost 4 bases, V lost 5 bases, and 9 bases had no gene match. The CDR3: CASSDRSQGAYGYTF. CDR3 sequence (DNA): TGTGCCAGTAGTGACAGGTCTCAGGGGGCCTATGGCTACACCTTC.

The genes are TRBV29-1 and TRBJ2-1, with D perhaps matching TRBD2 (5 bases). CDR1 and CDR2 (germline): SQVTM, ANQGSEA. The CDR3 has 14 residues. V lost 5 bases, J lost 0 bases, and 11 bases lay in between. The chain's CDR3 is CSVRVRDSYNEQFF. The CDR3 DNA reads TGCAGCGTTAGGGTACGGGACTCCTACAATGAGCAGTTCTTC.

In DNA, the CDR3 is TGTGCCAGCAGCCTAGGCTATGGCTACACCTTC. Protein: CASSLGYGYTF. This sequence joins TRBV12-3 or TRBV12-4 and TRBJ1-2; the D is unclear. Trimming removed 6 bases at V and 4 bases at J, with 6 bases between. The CDR3 spans 11 residues.

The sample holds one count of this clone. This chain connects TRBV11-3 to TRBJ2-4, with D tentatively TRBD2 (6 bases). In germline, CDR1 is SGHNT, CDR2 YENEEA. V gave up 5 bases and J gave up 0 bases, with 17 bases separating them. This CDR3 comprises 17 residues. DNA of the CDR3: TGTGCCAGCAGCCCCCGGGCGGGGTTGGTAGCCAAAAACATTCAGTACTTC. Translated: CASSPRAGLVAKNIQYF.

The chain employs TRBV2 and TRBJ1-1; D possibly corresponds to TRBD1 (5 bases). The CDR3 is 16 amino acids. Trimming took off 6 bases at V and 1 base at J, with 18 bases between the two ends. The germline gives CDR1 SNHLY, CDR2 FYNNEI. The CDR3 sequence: CASRDKDFWGNTEAFF. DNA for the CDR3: TGTGCCAGCAGGGACAAGGATTTTTGGGGGAACACTGAAGCTTTCTTT.

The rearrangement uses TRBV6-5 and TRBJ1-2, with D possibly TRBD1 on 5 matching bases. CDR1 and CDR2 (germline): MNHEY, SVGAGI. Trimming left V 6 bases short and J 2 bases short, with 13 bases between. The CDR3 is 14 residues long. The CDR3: CASRTGLLNYGYTF. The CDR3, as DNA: TGTGCCAGCAGGACGGGACTCCTGAACTATGGCTACACCTTC.

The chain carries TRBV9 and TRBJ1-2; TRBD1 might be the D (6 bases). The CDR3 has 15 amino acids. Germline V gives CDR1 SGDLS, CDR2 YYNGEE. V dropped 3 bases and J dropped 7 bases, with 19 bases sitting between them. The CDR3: CASSDRDPAGSGYTF. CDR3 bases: TGTGCCAGCAGCGACAGGGACCCGGCTGGTAGTGGCTACACCTTC.

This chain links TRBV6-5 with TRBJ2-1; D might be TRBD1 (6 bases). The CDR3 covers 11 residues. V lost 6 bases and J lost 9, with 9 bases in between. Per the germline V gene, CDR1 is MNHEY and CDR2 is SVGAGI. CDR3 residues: CASRQGFEQFF. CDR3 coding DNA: TGTGCCAGCAGGCAGGGGTTTGAGCAGTTCTTC.

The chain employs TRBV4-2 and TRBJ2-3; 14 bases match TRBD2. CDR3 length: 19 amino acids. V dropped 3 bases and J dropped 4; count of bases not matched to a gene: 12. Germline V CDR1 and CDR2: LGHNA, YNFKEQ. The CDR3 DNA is TGTGCCAGCAGCCACGAACCTCCGGGACTAGCGGGGGAGGCAGATACGCAGTATTTT. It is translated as CASSHEPPGLAGEADTQYF.

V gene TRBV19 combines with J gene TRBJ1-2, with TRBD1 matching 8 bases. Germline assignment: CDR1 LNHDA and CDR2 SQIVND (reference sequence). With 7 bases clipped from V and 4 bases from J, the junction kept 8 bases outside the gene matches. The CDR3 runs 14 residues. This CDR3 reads CASMVPGQAYGYTF. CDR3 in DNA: TGTGCCAGTATGGTTCCGGGACAGGCCTATGGCTACACCTTC.

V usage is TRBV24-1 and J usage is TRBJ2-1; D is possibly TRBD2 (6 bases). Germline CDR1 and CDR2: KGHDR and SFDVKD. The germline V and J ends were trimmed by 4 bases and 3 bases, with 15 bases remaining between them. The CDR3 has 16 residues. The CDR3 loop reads CATSDTGTSLYNEQFF. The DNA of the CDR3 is TGTGCCACCAGTGACACCGGGACTTCCCTCTACAATGAGCAGTTCTTC.

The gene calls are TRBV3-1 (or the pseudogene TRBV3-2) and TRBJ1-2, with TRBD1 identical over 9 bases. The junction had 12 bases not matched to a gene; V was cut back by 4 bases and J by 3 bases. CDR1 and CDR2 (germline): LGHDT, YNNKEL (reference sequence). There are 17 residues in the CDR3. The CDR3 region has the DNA TGTGCCAGCAGCCGTAATACCCGGGACAGGGATCACTATGGCTACACCTTC. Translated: CASSRNTRDRDHYGYTF.

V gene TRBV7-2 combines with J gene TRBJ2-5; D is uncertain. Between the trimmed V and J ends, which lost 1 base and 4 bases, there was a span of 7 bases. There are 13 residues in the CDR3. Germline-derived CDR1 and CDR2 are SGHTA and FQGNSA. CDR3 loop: CASSLGILETQYF. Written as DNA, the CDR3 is TGTGCCAGCAGCTTAGGTATCTTAGAGACCCAGTACTTC.

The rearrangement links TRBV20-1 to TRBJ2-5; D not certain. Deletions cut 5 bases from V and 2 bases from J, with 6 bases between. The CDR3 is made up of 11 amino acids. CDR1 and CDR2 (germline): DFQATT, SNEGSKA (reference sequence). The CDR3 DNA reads TGCAGTGCTGAGGTGCAAGAGACCCAGTACTTC. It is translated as CSAEVQETQYF.

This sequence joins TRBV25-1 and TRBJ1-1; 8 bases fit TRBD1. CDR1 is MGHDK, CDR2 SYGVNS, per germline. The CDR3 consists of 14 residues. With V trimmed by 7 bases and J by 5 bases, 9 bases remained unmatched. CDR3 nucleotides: TGTGCCAGCATGCGACAGGGGCCGATAACTGAAGCTTTCTTT. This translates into CASMRQGPITEAFF.

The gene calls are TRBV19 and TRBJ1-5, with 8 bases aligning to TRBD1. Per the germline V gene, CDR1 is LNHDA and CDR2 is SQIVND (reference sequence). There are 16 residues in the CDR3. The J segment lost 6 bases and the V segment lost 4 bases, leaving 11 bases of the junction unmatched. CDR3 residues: CASSRRDRPEPQPQHF. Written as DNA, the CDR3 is TGTGCCAGTAGTAGACGGGACAGGCCAGAACCTCAGCCCCAGCATTTT.

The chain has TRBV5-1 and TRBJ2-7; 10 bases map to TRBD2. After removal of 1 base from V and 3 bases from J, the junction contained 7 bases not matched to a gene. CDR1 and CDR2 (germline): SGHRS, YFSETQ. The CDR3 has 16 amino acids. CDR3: CASSLYTSGANYEQYF. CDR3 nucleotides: TGCGCCAGCAGCTTGTATACTAGCGGGGCGAACTACGAGCAGTACTTC.

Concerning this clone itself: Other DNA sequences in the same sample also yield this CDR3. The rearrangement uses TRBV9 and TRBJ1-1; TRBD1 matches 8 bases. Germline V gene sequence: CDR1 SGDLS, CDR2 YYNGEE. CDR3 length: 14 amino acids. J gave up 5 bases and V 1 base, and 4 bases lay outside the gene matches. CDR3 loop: CASSVLGQGTEAFF. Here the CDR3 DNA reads TGTGCCAGCAGCGTACTCGGACAGGGTACTGAAGCTTTCTTT.

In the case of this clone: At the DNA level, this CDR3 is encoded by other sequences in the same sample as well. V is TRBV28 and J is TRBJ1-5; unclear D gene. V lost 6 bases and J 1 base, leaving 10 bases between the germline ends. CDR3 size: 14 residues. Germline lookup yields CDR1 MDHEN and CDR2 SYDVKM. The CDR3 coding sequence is TGTGCCAGCAGCCTGGGAGGCAGCAATCAGCCCCAGCATTTT. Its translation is CASSLGGSNQPQHF. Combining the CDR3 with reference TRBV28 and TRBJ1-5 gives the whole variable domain DVKVTQSSRYLVKRTGEKVFLECVQDMDHENMFWYRQDPGLGLRLIYFSYDVKMKEKGDIPEGYSVSREKKERFSLILESASTNQTSMYLCASSLGGSNQPQHFGDGTRLSIL.

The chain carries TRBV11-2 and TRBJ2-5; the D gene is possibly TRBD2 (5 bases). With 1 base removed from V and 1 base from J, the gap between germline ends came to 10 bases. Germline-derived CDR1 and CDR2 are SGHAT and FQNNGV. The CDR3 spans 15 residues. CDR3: CASSLGGRFQETQYF. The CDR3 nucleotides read TGTGCCAGCAGCTTAGGAGGGCGGTTCCAAGAGACCCAGTACTTC.